The 17 T cell receptor beta chains below all came from one sample that was sequenced in a study of OX40 agonist ivuxolimab in advanced cancers. The protocol was immunoSEQ multiplex PCR, while the TCRdb copy is restricted to in-frame clones and leaves out a portion. The sample lists 65,000 to 95,000 clones, 85% to 90% occurring once. Material: CD4+ or CD8+ T cells sorted from blood, obtained in a trial of the OX40 agonist ivuxolimab. The receptors were gathered from an adult with an advanced solid tumor such as melanoma, head and neck, liver or kidney cancer.

The chain employs TRBV28 and TRBJ1-1, with D uncertain. The V and J ends lost 5 bases and 1 base respectively, with 17 bases between them. The CDR3 extends over 16 amino acids. Per germline, CDR1 MDHEN and CDR2 SYDVKM. CDR3 DNA sequence: TGTGCCAGCAGTCCCCCGGGCTCCCCAAGGAACACTGAAGCTTTCTTT. Protein product: CASSPPGSPRNTEAFF.

V usage is TRBV7-9 and J usage is TRBJ1-1; 8 nucleotides match TRBD1. The trim removed 9 bases at V and 5 bases at J, leaving 5 bases unmatched. Germline V lookup: CDR1 SEHNR, CDR2 FQNEAQ (reference sequence). CDR3 length: 12 residues. The CDR3 DNA is TGTGCCAGTAGGACAGGGCGGACTGAAGCTTTCTTT. Protein: CASRTGRTEAFF.

This rearrangement joins TRBV5-1 to TRBJ1-2; 9 nucleotides align to TRBD1. Germline CDR1 SGHRS, CDR2 YFSETQ. This CDR3 contains 16 residues. Unmatched junction bases numbered 6, after V lost 0 bases and J lost 3 bases. The CDR3 nucleotides are TGCGCCAGCAGCTTGGTGGTCGGGACAGGGCACTATGGCTACACCTTC. This codes for CASSLVVGTGHYGYTF. The variable domain in full, completed from reference TRBV5-1 and TRBJ1-2, reads KAGVTQTPRYLIKTRGQQVTLSCSPISGHRSVSWYQQTPGQGLQFLFEYFSETQRNKGNFPGRFSGRQFSNSRSEMNVSTLELGDSALYLCASSLVVGTGHYGYTFGSGTRLTVV.

This clone appeared once. The V and J genes are TRBV7-9 and TRBJ2-7, with 7 bases lining up with TRBD1. Trimming at V came to 8 bases and at J to 4 bases, leaving 2 bases not matched to a gene. The CDR3 is 11 residues long. Looked up from germline, CDR1 is SEHNR and CDR2 is FQNEAQ (reference sequence). This CDR3 reads CASEGQYEQYF. In DNA form, the CDR3 reads TGTGCCAGCGAGGGACAGTACGAGCAGTACTTC. The variable domain in full, with the rest retrieved from reference TRBV7-9 and TRBJ2-7, is DTGVSQNPRHKITKRGQNVTFRCDPISEHNRLYWYRQTLGQGPEFLTYFQNEAQLEKSRLLSDRFSAERPKGSFSTLEIQRTEQGDSAMYLCASEGQYEQYFGPGTRLTVT.

The J gene is TRBJ2-3, the V gene TRBV5-1, with 9 bases matching TRBD1. The V gene's germline CDR1 is SGHRS and CDR2 YFSETQ. The CDR3 is 14 amino acids. The V segment lost 5 bases and the J segment 6 bases; nucleotides outside the gene matches: 7. The CDR3 loop reads CASSPGTGRDTQYF. The CDR3 DNA follows: TGCGCCAGCAGTCCCGGGACAGGGAGGGATACGCAGTATTTT.

The gene calls are TRBV9 and TRBJ2-7; weak D call: TRBD1 (7 bases). V lost 4 bases and J lost 4, with 15 bases in between. Per the germline V gene, CDR1 is SGDLS and CDR2 is YYNGEE. This CDR3 comprises 14 residues. The CDR3 DNA follows: TGTGCCAGCAGCCGCCAGGGGGGTGGATACGAGCAGTACTTC. This gives the protein CASSRQGGGYEQYF.

The chain has TRBV11-3 and TRBJ2-3; TRBD2 agrees at 7 bases. V gave up 5 bases and J gave up 5 bases; unmatched junction bases: 7. CDR1 is SGHNT and CDR2 is YENEEA in the germline V gene. This CDR3 has 14 residues. CDR3: CASSREGTQDTQYF. In nucleotides, the CDR3 is TGTGCCAGCAGCAGGGAGGGAACTCAAGATACGCAGTATTTT.

This sequence joins TRBV20-1 and TRBJ2-7; no clear D gene. V was shortened by 5 bases and J by 5 bases, with 7 bases between the two germline ends. Germline assignment: CDR1 DFQATT and CDR2 SNEGSKA (reference sequence). The CDR3 runs 10 residues. The CDR3 region is CSAEKDEQYF. The CDR3 DNA is TGCAGTGCTGAAAAGGACGAGCAGTACTTC.

As concerns this clone: The junction shows a germline mismatch at one end, possibly a read error. The genes are TRBV15 and TRBJ2-3; D remains unclear. Germline lookup yields CDR1 LNHNV and CDR2 YYDKDF (reference sequence). The CDR3 length is 15 residues. The CDR3 nucleotides are TGTGCCACCAGCAGAGATGCCGGAGTTTCAGATGCGCAGTATTTT. Residues: CATSRDAGVSDAQYF.

The chain is built from TRBV7-2 and TRBJ2-7, with D maybe TRBD1 (5 bases). V lost 0 bases, J lost 7 bases, and 10 bases lay in between. Per germline, CDR1 SGHTA and CDR2 FQGNSA. The CDR3 consists of 13 residues. The CDR3 spells CASSLATAGEQYF. The CDR3 DNA reads TGTGCCAGCAGCTTAGCCACAGCAGGGGAGCAGTACTTC.

In this sample, this clone turned up a few times. The chain joins TRBV19 to TRBJ1-5; possibly TRBD1 for D (5 bases). Germline CDR1 and CDR2: LNHDA and SQIVND (reference sequence). V lost 5 bases and J lost 4, with 12 bases in between. CDR3 length: 14 residues. CDR3 region: CASSRRDLNQPQHF. CDR3 nucleotide sequence: TGTGCCAGTAGTCGCCGGGACTTAAATCAGCCCCAGCATTTT.

In its sample, this clone was seen once. CDR3 in DNA: TGTGCCACCACTCTTGTGACTAGCGGGAGGATTGGTGAGCAGTTCTTC. Its protein product is CATTLVTSGRIGEQFF. The J gene is TRBJ2-1, the V gene TRBV19; 13 bases agree with TRBD2. V was clipped by 10 bases and J by 9 bases; unmatched bases: 15. The CDR3 is made up of 16 amino acids. Germline assignment: CDR1 LNHDA and CDR2 SQIVND (reference sequence).

The CDR3 bases are TGCAGTGCTAGAAAGGCAGATACGCAGTATTTT. Its protein product is CSARKADTQYF. V and J are TRBV20-1 and TRBJ2-3, with D unresolved. The CDR3 runs 11 residues. The ends were cut back, 2 bases at V and 4 bases at J, with 4 bases in the middle. Germline-derived CDR1 and CDR2 are DFQATT and SNEGSKA (reference sequence).

V gene TRBV19 combines with J gene TRBJ1-1; weak D call: TRBD1 (5 bases). V lost 4 bases to trimming and J lost 4 bases, with 13 bases between them. Looked up from germline, CDR1 is LNHDA and CDR2 is SQIVND (reference sequence). This CDR3 is 14 amino acids long. Here the CDR3 DNA reads TGTGCCAGTAGTACCGCCGGCGGGACCACTGAAGCTTTCTTT. It encodes CASSTAGGTTEAFF.

This clone occurred once. The CDR3 ends on some other residue instead of the conserved phenylalanine or tryptophan, so this is likely a read error. The chain is built from TRBV6-1 and TRBJ2-7; D call uncertain. V was pared by 1 base and J by 2 bases, with 3 bases between. This CDR3 has 12 amino acids. Germline V gene lookup returns CDR1 MNHNS and CDR2 SASEGT. CDR3 sequence reads: CASSEVTYEQYL. DNA of the CDR3: TGTGCCAGCAGTGAAGTCACCTACGAGCAGTACCTC.

The chain uses TRBV28 and TRBJ2-7, with 9 bases that match TRBD2. The germline V gene has CDR1 MDHEN and CDR2 SYDVKM. The CDR3 contains 15 residues. J gave up 2 bases and V 6 bases, and 8 bases lay outside the gene matches. CDR3 in DNA: TGTGCCAGCAGGGTTAGCGGGAGCCTTACCTACGAGCAGTACTTC. It is translated as CASRVSGSLTYEQYF.

This chain connects TRBV28 to TRBJ1-1; D unclear. The CDR3 loop spans 12 amino acids. Trimming removed 7 bases from V and 1 base from J, with 7 bases in between. CDR1 and CDR2 (germline): MDHEN, SYDVKM. The DNA of the CDR3 is TGTGCCAGCAAGATCACGAACACTGAAGCTTTCTTT. Translated: CASKITNTEAFF. Supplemented by reference TRBV28 and TRBJ1-1, the full variable domain reads DVKVTQSSRYLVKRTGEKVFLECVQDMDHENMFWYRQDPGLGLRLIYFSYDVKMKEKGDIPEGYSVSREKKERFSLILESASTNQTSMYLCASKITNTEAFFGQGTRLTVV.